The rows below give T cell receptor beta chains drawn from one sample of a study of cytomegalovirus exposure and HLA in healthy donors. This table comes from immunoSEQ multiplex PCR, and its TCRdb copy is limited to in-frame clones, with some not included. This sample carries 200,000 to 250,000 clones, 75% to 90% of them seen once, and the ten largest clones take roughly 1%. The sample was PBMCs. These receptors were taken from a woman under 30 in good health and CMV-seronegative. CDR3s include the opening cysteine and the closing phenylalanine or tryptophan. D genes are given only for firm matches. Clone size is given for some rows only: seen once, a few or many times, or a class if the clone is expanded.

d_gene,v_gene,j_gene,abundance,CDR3nt,CDR3aa
NA,TRBV5-6,TRBJ2-3,NA,TGTGCCAGCAGCTTGGTTCCATTAGCGAACACAGATACGCAGTATTTT,CASSLVPLANTDTQYF
NA,TRBV6-1,TRBJ2-2,NA,TGTGCCAGCAGAGGACTGGCGAACACCGGGGAGCTGTTTTTT,CASRGLANTGELFF
TRBD1,TRBV5-6,TRBJ1-4,NA,TGTGCCAGCAGCTTCCGGGACAGGGGAGAAAAACTGTTTTTT,CASSFRDRGEKLFF
NA,TRBV2,TRBJ2-7,NA,TGTGCCACCACACAGGGCCCCTACGAGCAGTACTTC,CATTQGPYEQYF
TRBD1,TRBV9,TRBJ2-3,NA,TGTGCCAGCAGCTTGGACAGGGGAGGGGGAGATACGCAGTATTTT,CASSLDRGGGDTQYF
NA,TRBV25-1,TRBJ2-5,once,TGTGCCAGCACCGGGAAAAGAGTTGGGTCAGAGACCCAGTACTTC,CASTGKRVGSETQYF
TRBD1,TRBV6-5,TRBJ2-1,NA,TGTGCCAGCAGTAGACAGGGCTCCTACAATGAGCAGTTCTTC,CASSRQGSYNEQFF
NA,TRBV5-4,TRBJ1-1,NA,TGTGCCAGCAGGCTGGGAGAGTCTGAGAACACTGAAGCTTTCTTT,CASRLGESENTEAFF
NA,TRBV5-4,TRBJ2-1,NA,TGTGCCAGCGGGTTCGGGAATCCTACTTACAATGAGCAGTTCTTC,CASGFGNPTYNEQFF
NA,TRBV7-8,TRBJ2-7,NA,TGTGCCAGCAGCCGGGCGGCAGGGTCGGTCTACGAGCAGTACTTC,CASSRAAGSVYEQYF